This T cell receptor (beta chain) was identified during a study of T cell clones after liver transplantation. In the study overall: Third-party-reactive TCRbeta sequences from pre-transplant mixed lymphocyte reactions served as antigen-independent comparators. Patients counted as tolerant after at least one year off all immunosuppression, enzymes not exceeding twice normal.

Points from the study as a whole: Graft donor-reactive T cells may have migrated into the graft rather than being deleted.

Details on this clone: What it binds is unknown.

The ends lost 7 bases at V and 7 bases at J; junction bases unmatched: 15. The germline CDR1 and CDR2 sequences are MNHEY and SVGAGI. The CDR3 covers 15 residues. Profiled with immunoSEQ multiplex PCR; TCRdb holds only in-frame clones, not every one. This sample yields around 110,000 clones, of which 90% are seen a single time; approximately 0.84% belongs to the top ten. This receptor was obtained from a human patient who received a liver transplant. Some T cells may trace back to the graft donor. The source was CD4+ T cells from blood, collected 12 months after liver transplant. V and J are TRBV6-5 and TRBJ1-2, with 7 bases fitting TRBD1. In nucleotides, the CDR3 is TGTGCCAGCACCACTTATCCGGGGACAGCGGTTGGCTACACCTTC. Protein sequence: CASTTYPGTAVGYTF.